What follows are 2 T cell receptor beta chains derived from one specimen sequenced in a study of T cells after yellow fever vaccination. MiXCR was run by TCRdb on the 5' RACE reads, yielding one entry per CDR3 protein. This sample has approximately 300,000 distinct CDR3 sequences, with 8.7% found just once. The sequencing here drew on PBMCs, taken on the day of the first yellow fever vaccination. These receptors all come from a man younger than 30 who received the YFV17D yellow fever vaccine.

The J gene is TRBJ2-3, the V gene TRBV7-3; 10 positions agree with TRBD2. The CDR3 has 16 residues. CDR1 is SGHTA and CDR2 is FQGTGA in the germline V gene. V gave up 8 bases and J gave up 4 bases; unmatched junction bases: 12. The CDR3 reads CASSKGPSGGADTQYF. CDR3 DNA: TGTGCCAGCTCCAAAGGGCCCAGCGGGGGGGCAGATACGCAGTATTTT.

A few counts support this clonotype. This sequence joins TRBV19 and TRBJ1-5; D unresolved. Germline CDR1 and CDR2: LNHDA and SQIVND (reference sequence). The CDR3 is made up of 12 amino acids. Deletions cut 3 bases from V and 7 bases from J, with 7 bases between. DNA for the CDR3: TGTGCCAGTAGTATCCTTGGGCAGCCCCAGCATTTT. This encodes CASSILGQPQHF.